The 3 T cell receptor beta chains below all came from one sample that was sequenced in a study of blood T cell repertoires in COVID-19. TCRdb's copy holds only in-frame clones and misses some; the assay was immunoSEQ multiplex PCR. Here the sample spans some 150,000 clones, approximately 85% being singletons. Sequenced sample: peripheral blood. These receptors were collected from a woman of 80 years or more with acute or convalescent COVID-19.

CDR3 DNA: TGTGCCAGCAGTTTTCTAGCGGTGCAAGAGACCCAGTACTTC. Residues: CASSFLAVQETQYF. This sequence joins TRBV28 and TRBJ2-5, with 7 positions matching TRBD2. V shed 3 bases, J shed 2 bases, and the junction held 3 bases outside the gene matches. Germline V gene lookup returns CDR1 MDHEN and CDR2 SYDVKM. The length of the CDR3 is 14 residues.

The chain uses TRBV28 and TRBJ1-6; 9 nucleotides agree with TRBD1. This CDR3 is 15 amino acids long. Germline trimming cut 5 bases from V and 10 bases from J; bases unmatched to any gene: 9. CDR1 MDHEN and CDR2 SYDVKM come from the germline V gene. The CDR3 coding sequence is TGTGCCAGCAGTGGAGGGGGACAGGGAGGATCACCCCTCCACTTT. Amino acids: CASSGGGQGGSPLHF. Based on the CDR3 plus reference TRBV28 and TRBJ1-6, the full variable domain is DVKVTQSSRYLVKRTGEKVFLECVQDMDHENMFWYRQDPGLGLRLIYFSYDVKMKEKGDIPEGYSVSREKKERFSLILESASTNQTSMYLCASSGGGQGGSPLHFGNGTRLTVT.

The CDR3 here is CASSLRGGGNIQYF. DNA for the CDR3: TGTGCCAGCTCCCTGCGGGGGGGCGGAAACATTCAGTACTTC. This sequence joins TRBV12-1 and TRBJ2-4; the DNA was not compared with TRBD2, the D call given in the table. TRBV12-1 is listed as a pseudogene. The CDR3 extends over 14 amino acids.